The T cell receptor beta chain described here comes from a study of Graves' ophthalmopathy and Graves' hyperthyroidism. This clonotype was recorded at least ten times. RNA transcripts were the source from which TCR beta CDR3 regions were amplified. Second-round multiplex PCR came after first-round RT-PCR with HTBI primers. TCRdb reprocessed the multiplex PCR reads via MiXCR and lists one record per CDR3 protein. The sample carries some 1.1 million distinct CDR3 sequences, about 36% recorded once. V lost 3 bases and J 0 bases, leaving 9 bases between the germline ends. This CDR3 region has 15 residues. The germline CDR1 and CDR2 sequences are ENHRY and SYGVKD.

The receptor comes from an adult man with Graves' hyperthyroidism. The chain uses TRBV10-3 and TRBJ1-3; D uncertain. The specimen was peripheral blood or thyroid tissue (not recorded which). The CDR3 loop is CAISEHVSSGNTIYF. The CDR3 region has the DNA TGTGCCATCAGTGAACACGTGAGCTCTGGAAACACCATATATTTT.